Described below is a single T cell receptor (beta chain) sequence and its context. This clone was found a few times. This receptor's antigen is unknown. Base qualities are not at hand, and no much larger clone is one base apart. CDR1 LNHDA and CDR2 SQIVND were looked up in the germline V gene (reference sequence). V is shortened by 1 base, J by 2 bases, and the region joining them spans 14 bases. There are 16 amino acids in the CDR3, from cysteine to phenylalanine inclusive. The only DNA kept is the CDR3, 48 bases in frame from the first base. The library was built by means of the immunoSEQ multiplex PCR assay. Not all clones reach the TCRdb copy of this immuneACCESS table, which keeps in-frame sequences only. Checked studies attribute under half of the gap to unresolved V genes and leave the rest unexplained. The sample table shows approximately 760,000 clones, and roughly 85% are seen once. Around 0.0094% of the sample lies in the top ten.

This sample stems from a study of shared T cell receptors in the human thymus (dated by TCRdb to the early 2020s). At the level of the whole study: The study examined how self-reactive, shared T-cell receptor alpha chains are generated in the human thymus.

These same data were also listed under a study on human thymus T cells. The other study reports the following: Donors were immunologically healthy infants undergoing open corrective cardiac surgery for congenital heart defects in Finland. Thymus tissue was obtained as surgical resects removed during corrective cardiac surgery. Usage of V and J gene segments appeared to be biased in both the thymic and the peripheral blood repertoires. Highly overlapping thymic TCR repertoires among unrelated individuals were reported in the related research. TCR alpha and beta repertoires from about 8 infant thymus samples and four related peripheral blood samples were characterized in the study. Donor ages ranged from about 7 to 244 days, and the cohort comprised more than 5 male and a couple of female infants. Thymocytes were mechanically released from the tissue and were stored as pellets of about 9.5-33 million cells at -70 degrees C. A QIAsymphony instrument was used to extract genomic DNA from the frozen cell pellets. Using the immunoSEQ multiplex PCR assay, the TCRB and TCRAD loci were amplified from a standardized quantity of quality-controlled genomic DNA. The amplicons covered the V(D)J region and were long enough to include the CDR3 and to identify the V and J genes. The amplicons were sequenced on an Illumina platform via the commercial immunoSEQ service. Primer bias and sequencing errors were corrected using previously described methods, and TCRAD and TCRB definitions followed the IMGT database. Repertoires were analysed with immunoSEQ Analyzer 3.0 and VDJTools, covering basic statistics, V/J segment usage, diversity estimates, rarefaction and pairwise overlap. Chao1, ChaoE, Efron-Thisted, Shannon and inverse Simpson indices were used to estimate diversity, which was also estimated on datasets down-sampled to the smallest sample. For repertoire overlap, CDR3 nucleotide sequence, V gene and J gene had to match strictly, and clustering was done by Jaccard-based multidimensional scaling. Thymus samples yielded on average about 810,000 unique TCRB clonotypes, compared with some 89,000 from blood samples.

The chain joins TRBV19 to TRBJ1-2, and possibly TRBD1, on 6 matching bases. This TCR was recovered from a girl less than two years old with a congenital heart defect. Donor details come from another sample of the same person, matched by shared clones. Material: thymocytes. In nucleotide form, the sequence is TGTGCCAGTAGTATAGTAAAGGTTCAGGGGAACTATGGCTACACCTTC. The encoded protein is CASSIVKVQGNYGYTF.